The present T cell receptor beta chain was sequenced within a study of blood T cell repertoires in COVID-19. Across the whole study: From T cells, B-cell-depleted T cells, or PBMCs came the material, which was cDNA or gDNA.

Assay used: immunoSEQ multiplex PCR; TCRdb lists only in-frame clones, some missing. This sample yields about 170,000 clones, of which 80% to 85% are seen a single time; about a tenth belongs to the top ten. This clone was seen many times. Germline V lookup: CDR1 LGHDT, CDR2 YNNKEL (reference sequence). The CDR3 spans 15 residues. V lost 3 bases to trimming and J lost 5 bases; unmatched junction nucleotides: 3. The gene calls are TRBV3-1 (or the pseudogene TRBV3-2) and TRBJ1-6; 8 bases fit TRBD1. Sequenced material: peripheral blood. The sequence was obtained from a man aged 65 to 79 with active or convalescent COVID-19. CDR3 protein: CASSHRQGNNSPLHF. CDR3 coding DNA: TGTGCCAGCAGCCATCGACAGGGGAATAATTCACCCCTCCACTTT.